A single T cell receptor beta chain is shown here with its context. The target antigen is unknown. PCR employed 60 Vbeta and 13 Jbeta primers. Assay: immunoSEQ multiplex PCR; the TCRdb copy retains only in-frame clones and omits some. This table has 100,000 to 150,000 clones, approximately 82% appearing once. Trimming removed 1 base at V and 7 bases at J, with 10 bases between. This CDR3 has 14 amino acids. Germline V gives CDR1 SGHNT, CDR2 YENEEA. The study sampled nominally healthy donors, though unrecorded immune exposures were likely. This sample was included in a study of cytomegalovirus exposure and HLA in healthy donors. General observations from the study: Most TCR beta V segments were productive about 87% or about 30% of the time in an earlier analysis. An analysis was carried out at a later point. It showed that HLA-associated TCR beta chains were more clonally expanded than equally common non-associated chains.

Specimen: PBMCs. The J gene is TRBJ2-2, the V gene TRBV11-3, with D tentatively TRBD1 (5 bases). This sequence was found in a boy aged 2 to 10 in good health and CMV-seronegative. The chain's CDR3 is CASSLAHGHGELFF. CDR3 coding DNA: TGTGCCAGCAGCTTAGCCCACGGACACGGGGAGCTGTTTTTT.